A single T cell receptor (beta chain) is shown here with its context. This sample was taken from a study of shared clonotypes between healthy human individuals. Study background: Donor ages ranged 18 to 49 years: a couple of women, a few men.

Sequencing was performed with immunoSEQ multiplex PCR; in TCRdb, only in-frame clones are kept and a portion is missing. The table records fewer than 1.4 million clones, around 82% of them present only once. CDR1 is SNHLY and CDR2 is FYNNEI in the germline V gene. V shed 6 bases and J shed 1 base, with 9 bases lying between them. This CDR3 comprises 13 residues. Material: memory CD4+ T cells from PBMCs. Subset: CD45RA-negative fraction. The J gene is TRBJ1-2, the V gene TRBV2, with D unclear. The receptor was isolated from a man aged 18 to 29 in good health. Some clones in this sample may be carry-over from other donors' samples. In nucleotides, the CDR3 is TGTGCCAGCAGGGACGAAATTAACTATGGCTACACCTTC. It is translated as CASRDEINYGYTF.